A single sample gave rise to the 2 T cell receptor beta chains below, sequenced in a study of shared clonotypes between healthy human individuals. Clones were read by immunoSEQ multiplex PCR, and TCRdb kept only the in-frame ones, dropping some. The profile shows over 400,000 clones, approximately 81% of them singletons. Sequencing was carried out using PBMCs. Source of these receptors: a woman in her thirties or forties in good health. Some clones in this sample may be carry-over from other donors' samples.

This clone has a single count. A much larger clone lies a single base off, so this may be a read error. Other DNA sequences in this specimen translate into the identical CDR3. The chain recombines TRBV14 with TRBJ1-2; 7 bases map to TRBD1. Germline CDR1 SGHDN, CDR2 FVKESK. The CDR3 spans 17 residues. The CDR3 here is CASSQVGQNYPGYGYTF. The CDR3 DNA is TGTGCCAGTAGCCAAGTGGGACAGAACTACCCCGGGTATGGCTACACCTTC.

This clone was recorded at least ten times. The chain combines TRBV6-6 with TRBJ2-2; 7 nucleotides line up with TRBD2. Losses at the gene ends were 4 bases for V and 5 bases for J; bases not matched to a gene: 7. The CDR3 is 15 residues long. CDR1 MNHNY and CDR2 SVGAGI come from the germline V gene (reference sequence). CDR3: CASSLPGLSTGELFF. CDR3 bases: TGTGCCAGCAGTTTACCGGGACTATCAACCGGGGAGCTGTTTTTT.